The clone carrying this TCR beta chain was seen a handful of times. This sample was taken from a study of OX40 agonist ivuxolimab in advanced cancers. The repertoire was sequenced with immunoSEQ multiplex PCR; TCRdb's copy has only in-frame clones and lacks some. The sample records approximately 70,000 clones, roughly 92% being singletons. Germline V gene lookup returns CDR1 SGHVS and CDR2 FNYEAQ. Trimming removed 0 bases from V and 6 bases from J, with 15 bases in between. The CDR3 length is 16 residues. The sequence derives from an adult with an advanced solid tumor such as melanoma, head and neck, liver or kidney cancer. This rearrangement joins TRBV7-6 to TRBJ2-1; no clear D. The specimen comprised CD4+ or CD8+ T cells sorted from blood, sampled in a trial of the OX40 agonist ivuxolimab. This CDR3 is CASSLALAIVSNEQFF. CDR3 DNA: TGTGCCAGCAGCTTAGCTTTGGCAATTGTTAGCAATGAGCAGTTCTTC.